The following is a T cell receptor beta chain sequence with its context. Compared with the rest of its sample, this clonotype is large (0.1 to 1%). Its cognate antigen has yet to be identified. Per-base qualities were not stored, and no clone one base away is much larger. At the junction V is shortened by 8 bases and J by 4 bases, with 12 bases in between. The CDR3, from cysteine to phenylalanine, totals 12 residues. Left in the record is the CDR3 DNA by itself, 36 bases read in frame from the first base. Looking up the germline V gene yields CDR1 MNHNS and CDR2 SASEGT. The treatment or condition label here, explained by the study, means: approximately 9-day PBMC culture with coronavirus spike peptide pools or control peptides (ViraFEST assay). The ViraFEST assay was used in the study, in which antigen-specific T cells were expanded with peptide pools and expanded clonotypes were subsequently identified by TCR sequencing. The convalescent patients' positive SARS-CoV-2 PCR tests fell between March and December 2020, which was before the Alpha, Beta and Delta variants emerged in the United States. PBMCs were cultured at a few million per well in IMDM supplemented with roughly 5% human AB serum and 8 to 10 IU/ml IL-2, with about 9 ug/ml peptide pools added. On days 3 and 7, half of the culture medium was replaced with fresh IL-2-containing medium. Once the cells had been in culture for about 10 days, the EasySep CD4+ T cell isolation kit was used to isolate CD4+ T cells by negative selection. Ficoll-Paque Plus gradient centrifugation was used to isolate PBMCs from whole blood, and the isolated PBMCs were then either used fresh or cryopreserved at -140C. Culture conditions were generally each tested in triplicate wells.

The sample comes from a study of vaccination and CD4 T cells after COVID-19 (dated by TCRdb to 2022 to 2024). With respect to the entire study: SARS-CoV-2 positivity had been established in the convalescent patients by nasal swab PCR, and mild disease was recorded in nine of these patients and severe disease in one. In the convalescent cohort there were six males and four females, among whom were two Hispanic individuals, seven Caucasians, two Asians and one multiracial person. Each participant got two doses of either the Pfizer-BioNTech BNT162b2 vaccine (n=8) or the Moderna mRNA-1273 vaccine (n=2). Post-COVID blood samples were collected from convalescent patients a median of approximately 100 days after diagnosis, with a range of roughly 30 to 161 days. Post-vaccine blood samples were taken a median of around 77 days after the second vaccine dose, with a range of 14 to 241 days. The cultures were stimulated with overlapping spike peptide pools from SARS-CoV-2 and from the common cold coronaviruses HCoV-NL63, HCoV-OC43 and HCoV-229E. As controls, cultures received a CEFX viral epitope pool (the positive control), an HIV-1 Nef peptide pool (the negative control), or no peptide at all. In 10 COVID-19 convalescent patients and 4 infection-naive healthy vaccine recipients, the spike-specific CD4+ TCR repertoire before mRNA vaccination was compared with the repertoire after mRNA vaccination. Broader findings and caveats from the paper: An increase in the median number of SARS-CoV-2-reactive clonotypes from approximately 20 after infection to a few dozen after vaccination was observed, but the change was not found to be significant. Relatively few convalescent patients were included in the study, and early timepoints after natural infection were not analyzed. In convalescent patients, a median 86.3% of post-vaccine SARS-CoV-2-reactive clones were detected only after vaccination, and vaccine-specific priming was suggested by this finding. In convalescent patients, nearly all vaccine-specific clones (304 of 307) were found to be mono-reactive for SARS-CoV-2 spike rather than cross-reactive with common cold coronaviruses.

To prepare the library, PCR was applied. DNA from cultured CD4+ T cells underwent TCR sequencing with the Oncomine TCR Beta short-read assay at the Johns Hopkins FTIC core. The QIAamp micro DNA kit was used to extract genomic DNA from the cultured CD4+ T cells. Oncomine TCR Beta libraries from cultured CD4+ T cells were pooled with unique dual indexes and sequenced on an Illumina iSeq 100. In the source study's methods: Non-productive sequences were removed, and CDR3s not starting with C, not ending with F or W, or shorter than 7 amino acids were discarded. Antigen-specific clonotypes were identified using the MANAFEST web application through comparison of peptide-stimulated wells with reference and other culture wells. Positive clones required FDR below 0.05, an odds ratio above 5, and productive frequency above 0.1% in at least two of three replicate wells. A clonotype counted as cross-reactive if it showed significant expansion both in the SARS-CoV-2 spike wells and in at least one common cold coronavirus spike condition. CDR3 homology was assessed with Levenshtein distances (stringdist) and unrooted phylogenetic trees (ape) in R version 3.6.1. Using fastp at Q25 and MiXCR, TCRdb reprocessed the public reads and kept productive beta chains. Identical CDR3 proteins give one entry, which carries the most common genes and DNA. The V and J calls here are based on TCRdb, not the publication. In this sample the table shows about 2,100 distinct CDR3 sequences, 25% to 35% of which occur a single time. The leading ten clones occupy roughly 29% of the sample.

This receptor was obtained from a human donor who had recovered from COVID-19. The sample consisted of CD4+ T cells from blood, cultured in vitro, taken after SARS-CoV-2 vaccination. The chain was built from TRBV6-1 and TRBJ2-7; the D segment cannot be called with confidence. The bases are TGTGCCAGCCCCCCCGACGGTTACGAGCAGTACTTC. It is translated as CASPPDGYEQYF.